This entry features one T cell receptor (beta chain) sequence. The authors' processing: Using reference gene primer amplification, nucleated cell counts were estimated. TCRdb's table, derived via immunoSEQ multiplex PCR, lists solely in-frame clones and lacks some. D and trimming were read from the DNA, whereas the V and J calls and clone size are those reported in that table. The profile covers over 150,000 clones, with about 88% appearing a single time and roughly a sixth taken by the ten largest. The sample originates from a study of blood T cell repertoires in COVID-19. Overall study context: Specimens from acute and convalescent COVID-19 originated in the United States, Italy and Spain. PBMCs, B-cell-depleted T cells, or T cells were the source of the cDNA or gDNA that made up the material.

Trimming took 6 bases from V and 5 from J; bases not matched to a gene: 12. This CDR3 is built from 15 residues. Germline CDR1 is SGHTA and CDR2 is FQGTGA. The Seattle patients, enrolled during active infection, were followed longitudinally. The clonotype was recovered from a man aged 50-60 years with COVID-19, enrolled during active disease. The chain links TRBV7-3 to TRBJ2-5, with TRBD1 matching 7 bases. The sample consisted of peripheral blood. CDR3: CASRPTGLDEETQYF. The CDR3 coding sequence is TGTGCCAGCAGACCGACAGGGCTTGATGAGGAGACCCAGTACTTC.